Following are 18 T cell receptor beta chains from one sample sequenced in a study of blood T cell repertoires in COVID-19. Repertoires were generated with immunoSEQ multiplex PCR, while TCRdb's copy carries only in-frame clones and drops some. Of 150,000 or so clones in the sample, roughly 79% were seen once. The source material was peripheral blood. The receptor source for this set is an elderly woman with acute or convalescent COVID-19.

The chain joins TRBV19 to TRBJ2-5, with D maybe TRBD2 (6 bases). This CDR3 contains 13 residues. V was trimmed by 6 bases and J by 0 bases, leaving 8 bases between them. Germline V gene sequence: CDR1 LNHDA, CDR2 SQIVND (reference sequence). As DNA, the CDR3 is TGTGCCAGTAGCCGGGGGTACCAAGAGACCCAGTACTTC. This codes for CASSRGYQETQYF.

J is TRBJ2-1 and V is TRBV10-3; TRBD2 aligns across 12 bases. The CDR3 loop spans 15 amino acids. CDR1 ENHRY and CDR2 SYGVKD come from the germline V gene. V gave up 3 bases and J gave up 5 bases; unmatched junction bases: 2. The CDR3 sequence: CAISERTSGNNEQFF. CDR3 DNA sequence: TGTGCCATCAGTGAAAGGACTAGCGGGAACAATGAGCAGTTCTTC.

The chain uses TRBV3-1 (or the pseudogene TRBV3-2) and TRBJ2-2; 8 nucleotides line up with TRBD1. Trimming cost V 4 bases and J 5 bases; bases outside gene matches: 6. The CDR3 is 15 amino acids. Germline assignment: CDR1 LGHDT and CDR2 YNNKEL (reference sequence). CDR3 protein: CASSPPGGATGELFF. The CDR3 DNA sequence: TGTGCCAGCAGCCCCCCAGGGGGCGCGACCGGGGAGCTGTTTTTT.

This chain joins TRBV5-1 and TRBJ2-7; 8 positions agree with TRBD1. The junction had 3 bases not matched to a gene; V was cut back by 0 bases and J by 4 bases. The CDR3 covers 14 residues. In germline, CDR1 is SGHRS, CDR2 YFSETQ. The CDR3 sequence is CASSLGQGNYEQYF. In DNA form, the CDR3 reads TGCGCCAGCAGCTTGGGACAGGGGAATTACGAGCAGTACTTC.

The gene calls are TRBV18 and TRBJ2-2; D not resolved. This CDR3 has 16 amino acids. Germline V lookup: CDR1 KGHSH, CDR2 LQKENI. Between the trimmed V and J ends, which lost 3 bases and 1 base, there was a span of 12 bases. This chain's CDR3 is CASSPGGARNTGELFF. CDR3 bases: TGTGCCAGCTCACCGGGTGGAGCTAGGAACACCGGGGAGCTGTTTTTT.

The chain uses TRBV7-2 and TRBJ2-7, with a weak D call TRBD2 (5 bases). From germline, CDR1 is SGHTA and CDR2 FQGNSA. The CDR3 totals 13 residues. Between the trimmed V and J ends, which lost 5 bases and 6 bases, there was a span of 14 bases. The CDR3 sequence is CASSPNPEGEQYF. The CDR3 region has the DNA TGTGCCAGCAGCCCAAATCCAGAGGGCGAGCAGTACTTC. The whole variable domain, remainder taken from reference TRBV7-2 and TRBJ2-7, is GAGVSQSPSNKVTEKGKDVELRCDPISGHTALYWYRQSLGQGLEFLIYFQGNSAPDKSGLPSDRFSAERTGGSVSTLTIQRTQQEDSAVYLCASSPNPEGEQYFGPGTRLTVT.

This clone was seen a handful of times. The chain carries TRBV5-5 and TRBJ2-1; 8 nucleotides agree with TRBD2. The ends lost 2 bases at V and 0 bases at J; junction bases unmatched: 4. The V gene's germline CDR1 is SGHKS and CDR2 YYEKEE (reference sequence). The CDR3 contains 16 residues. CDR3 DNA sequence: TGTGCCAGCAGCTTAACCGGGACTAGCTCCTACAATGAGCAGTTCTTC. Its protein product is CASSLTGTSSYNEQFF.

This chain joins TRBV27 and TRBJ2-5, with TRBD2 identical over 12 bases. Germline CDR1 reads MNHEY; CDR2 reads SMNVEV (reference sequence). This CDR3 is built from 15 residues. J was trimmed by 5 bases and V by 5 bases; bases with no gene match: 6. CDR3 coding DNA: TGTGCCAGCAGTCCGACTAGCGGGAGAGAGGAGACCCAGTACTTC. This codes for CASSPTSGREETQYF.

The chain couples TRBV7-9 to TRBJ2-2; D perhaps matches TRBD1 (6 bases). Trimming removed 0 bases from V and 9 bases from J, with 8 bases in between. The length of the CDR3 is 13 residues. Germline loops: CDR1 SEHNR, CDR2 FQNEAQ (reference sequence). Here the CDR3 reads CASSLAGARELFF. The DNA of the CDR3 is TGTGCCAGCAGCTTAGCGGGGGCTAGGGAGCTGTTTTTT.

The chain is built from TRBV6-5 and TRBJ2-7; 9 bases map to TRBD2. The V gene end was trimmed by 6 bases and the J gene end by 0 bases; junction bases not matched to a gene: 3. There are 14 residues in the CDR3. Looked up from germline, CDR1 is MNHEY and CDR2 is SVGAGI. The CDR3 here is CASRSGGSSYEQYF. The CDR3 DNA reads TGTGCCAGCAGGAGCGGGGGGAGCTCCTACGAGCAGTACTTC.

This clone was recorded once. The rearrangement links TRBV12-3 or TRBV12-4 to TRBJ1-1; 7 bases map to TRBD1. V dropped 8 bases and J dropped 3; count of bases not matched to a gene: 3. CDR3 size: 12 residues. CDR3 amino acids: CASGGQYTEAFF. The DNA of the CDR3 is TGTGCCAGCGGGGGACAGTACACTGAAGCTTTCTTT.

The chain recombines TRBV7-9 with TRBJ1-1; 10 bases are a match to TRBD1. The CDR3 is 16 amino acids. Germline V gene data show CDR1 as SEHNR and CDR2 as FQNEAQ (reference sequence). V gave up 5 bases and J gave up 1 base; unmatched junction bases: 7. CDR3 amino acids: CASSHPGQGPNTEAFF. The DNA for the CDR3 is TGTGCCAGCAGCCATCCGGGACAGGGGCCGAACACTGAAGCTTTCTTT.

The chain is built from TRBV7-9 and TRBJ2-1; a possible D gene is TRBD2 (5 bases). Trimming removed 5 bases from V and 9 bases from J, with 17 bases in between. Looked up from germline, CDR1 is SEHNR and CDR2 is FQNEAQ (reference sequence). The CDR3 is made up of 14 amino acids. The CDR3 coding sequence is TGTGCCAGCAGCCTCGGACGGGGATCGACTGAGCAGTTCTTC. Amino acids: CASSLGRGSTEQFF. Based on the CDR3 plus reference TRBV7-9 and TRBJ2-1, the full variable domain is DTGVSQNPRHKITKRGQNVTFRCDPISEHNRLYWYRQTLGQGPEFLTYFQNEAQLEKSRLLSDRFSAERPKGSFSTLEIQRTEQGDSAMYLCASSLGRGSTEQFFGPGTRLTVL.

This clone showed up just once. The gene calls are TRBV7-2 and TRBJ2-1; a weak D match, TRBD2 (5 bases). Deletions cut 1 base from V and 3 bases from J, with 7 bases between. The CDR3 loop spans 14 amino acids. Germline CDR1 and CDR2: SGHTA and FQGNSA. The CDR3: CASSLVAIYNEQFF. CDR3 coding DNA: TGTGCCAGCAGCTTAGTAGCGATCTACAATGAGCAGTTCTTC.

This clone appeared once. This chain connects TRBV27 to TRBJ1-4, with a weak D call TRBD1 (5 bases). This CDR3 contains 16 residues. In germline, CDR1 is MNHEY, CDR2 SMNVEV (reference sequence). Trimming cost V 4 bases and J 1 base, with 13 bases left between them. This chain's CDR3 is CASSSRDSGTNEKLFF. CDR3 DNA sequence: TGTGCCAGCAGTTCCAGGGATTCAGGAACTAATGAAAAACTGTTTTTT. The whole variable domain, filled in from reference TRBV27 and TRBJ1-4, reads EAQVTQNPRYLITVTGKKLTVTCSQNMNHEYMSWYRQDPGLGLRQIYYSMNVEVTDKGDVPEGYKVSRKEKRNFPLILESPSPNQTSLYFCASSSRDSGTNEKLFFGSGTQLSVL.

The CDR3 loop is CASSLGGLREADTQYF. CDR3 nucleotide sequence: TGCGCCAGCAGCTTAGGCGGCCTGAGGGAGGCAGATACGCAGTATTTT. The V call is TRBV5-1, the J call TRBJ2-3, with D tentatively TRBD2 (6 bases). This CDR3 is 16 amino acids long. CDR1 and CDR2 (germline): SGHRS, YFSETQ. V lost 2 bases and J 4 bases, leaving 17 bases between the germline ends. Full variable domain (missing parts from reference TRBV5-1 and TRBJ2-3): KAGVTQTPRYLIKTRGQQVTLSCSPISGHRSVSWYQQTPGQGLQFLFEYFSETQRNKGNFPGRFSGRQFSNSRSEMNVSTLELGDSALYLCASSLGGLREADTQYFGPGTRLTVL.

This clone showed up just a few times. This chain connects TRBV7-2 to TRBJ1-3, with D maybe TRBD1 (5 bases). CDR3 length: 14 residues. Trimming shortened V by 8 bases and J by 1 base, and 12 bases separated the two germline ends. From germline, CDR1 is SGHTA and CDR2 FQGNSA. DNA for the CDR3: TGTGCCAGCGGTCAGGGTGTTTCTGGAAACACCATATATTTT. It is translated as CASGQGVSGNTIYF.

This rearrangement joins TRBV19 to TRBJ2-3, with D perhaps matching TRBD2 (6 bases). Trimming cost V 4 bases and J 2 bases, with 10 bases left between them. Germline CDR1 and CDR2: LNHDA and SQIVND (reference sequence). There are 14 residues in the CDR3. The CDR3 loop reads CASSTGDLTDTQYF. CDR3 in DNA: TGTGCCAGTAGTACGGGAGACCTCACAGATACGCAGTATTTT. The full variable domain, completed using reference TRBV19 and TRBJ2-3, is DGGITQSPKYLFRKEGQNVTLSCEQNLNHDAMYWYRQDPGQGLRLIYYSQIVNDFQKGDIAEGYSVSREKKESFPLTVTSAQKNPTAFYLCASSTGDLTDTQYFGPGTRLTVL.